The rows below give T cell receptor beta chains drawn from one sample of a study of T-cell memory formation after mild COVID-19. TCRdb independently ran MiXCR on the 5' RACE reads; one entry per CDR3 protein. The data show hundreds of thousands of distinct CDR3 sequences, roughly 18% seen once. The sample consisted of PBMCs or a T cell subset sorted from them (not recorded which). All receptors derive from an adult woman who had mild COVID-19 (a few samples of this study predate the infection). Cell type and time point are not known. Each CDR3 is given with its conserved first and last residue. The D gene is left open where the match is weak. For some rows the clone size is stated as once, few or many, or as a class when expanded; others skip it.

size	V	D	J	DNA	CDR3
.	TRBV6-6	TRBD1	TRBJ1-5	TGTGCCAGCAGTGGGGACAGGGGGTCATTCGTCGATCAGCCCCAGCATTTT	CASSGDRGSFVDQPQHF
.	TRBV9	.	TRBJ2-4	TGTGCCAGCAGCGTAGAGGGGGGGACCAAAAACATTCAGTACTTC	CASSVEGGTKNIQYF
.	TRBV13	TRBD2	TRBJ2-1	TGTGCCAGCAGCTCGACTAGCGGGGGTGGAGATGAGCAGTTCTTC	CASSSTSGGGDEQFF
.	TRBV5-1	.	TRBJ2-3	TGCGCCAGCAGCTTCTACGAGAAGGGAGATACGCAGTATTTT	CASSFYEKGDTQYF
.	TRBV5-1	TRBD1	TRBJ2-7	TGCGCCAGCAGCTCCGGACAGGTCGGCTCCTACGAGCAGTACTTC	CASSSGQVGSYEQYF
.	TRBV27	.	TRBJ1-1	TGTGCCAGCAGTACAACCCCGCCCCGGGCTGCTACTGAAGCTTTCTTT	CASSTTPPRAATEAFF
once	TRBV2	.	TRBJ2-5	TGTGCCAGCAGAACTGTCCCCAGGGTAGGAGAGACCCAGTACTTC	CASRTVPRVGETQYF
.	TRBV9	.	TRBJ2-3	TGTGCCAGCAGCGTTGGACGCTCTAGCACAGATACGCAGTATTTT	CASSVGRSSTDTQYF
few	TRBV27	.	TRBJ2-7	TGTGCCAGCAGTTTATCCGGAGGGAGCTCCTACGAGCAGTACTTC	CASSLSGGSSYEQYF
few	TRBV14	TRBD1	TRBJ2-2	TGTGCCAGCAGCCAAGAGCGCAGGACAGGATATGTCGGGGAGCTGTTTTTT	CASSQERRTGYVGELFF
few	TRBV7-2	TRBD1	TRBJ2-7	TGTGCCAGCAGCGGAACGACAGGGCCCTACGAGCAGTACTTC	CASSGTTGPYEQYF
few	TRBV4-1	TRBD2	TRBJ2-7	TGCGCCAGCAGCCATCCGTCCGAGCGGGGGACCTACGAGCAGTACTTC	CASSHPSERGTYEQYF
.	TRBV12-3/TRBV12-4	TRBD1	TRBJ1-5	TGTGCCAGCAGTTTCCCGGACAGGGGCAGGCAGCCCCAGCATTTT	CASSFPDRGRQPQHF
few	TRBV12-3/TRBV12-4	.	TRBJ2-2	TGTGCCAGCAGTTATGGGGAGCTGTTTTTT	CASSYGELFF
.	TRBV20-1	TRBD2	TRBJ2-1	TGCAGTGCCACTAGCGGGAGCTCCTACAATGAGCAGTTCTTC	CSATSGSSYNEQFF
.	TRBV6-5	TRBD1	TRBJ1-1	TGTGCCAGCAGTTATGGGACAGGACACACTGAAGCTTTCTTT	CASSYGTGHTEAFF
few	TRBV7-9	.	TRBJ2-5	TGTGCCAGCAGCCCGGGATTTTGGGGGCTACAAGAGACCCAGTACTTC	CASSPGFWGLQETQYF
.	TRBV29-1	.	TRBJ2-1	TGCAGTGGGGTATGGGAGAATGAGCAGTTCTTC	CSGVWENEQFF
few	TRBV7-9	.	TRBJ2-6	TGTGCCAGCAGCTTCGGACAGCCTCCCTCTGGGGCCAACGTCCTGACTTTC	CASSFGQPPSGANVLTF
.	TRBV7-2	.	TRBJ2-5	TGTGCCAGCAGATCCTCTAGCAGGCGGGAGACCCAGTACTTC	CASRSSSRRETQYF
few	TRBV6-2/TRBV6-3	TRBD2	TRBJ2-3	TGTGCCAGCAGTTCGAGCGGGACCGCAGGAGATACGCAGTATTTT	CASSSSGTAGDTQYF
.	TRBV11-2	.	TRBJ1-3	TGTGCCAGCAGCTTACTACAGGTCCTCTCTGGAAACACCATATATTTT	CASSLLQVLSGNTIYF
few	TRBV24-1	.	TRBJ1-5	TGTGCCACCAGTGATACCAATCAGCCCCAGCATTTT	CATSDTNQPQHF
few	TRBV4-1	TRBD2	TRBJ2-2	TGCGCCAGCAGCCCGCTTTGGACTAGCGGGGGGTTGAACACCGGGGAGCTGTTTTTT	CASSPLWTSGGLNTGELFF
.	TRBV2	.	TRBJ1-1	TGTGCCAGCAGTGTTCGACAGGTGAACACTGAAGCTTTCTTT	CASSVRQVNTEAFF
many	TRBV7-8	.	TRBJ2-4	TGTGCCAGCAGCTTAGCGTTGGGGGCGGACAAAAACATTCAGTACTTC	CASSLALGADKNIQYF
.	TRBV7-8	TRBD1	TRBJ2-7	TGTGCCAGCAGCTTCTACCGGGACAGGACTGAGCAGTACTTC	CASSFYRDRTEQYF
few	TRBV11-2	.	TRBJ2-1	TGTGCCAGCAAGACAGGAGACTCCTACAATGAGCAGTTCTTC	CASKTGDSYNEQFF
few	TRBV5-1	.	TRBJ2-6	TGCGCCAGCAGCTTGGGGCAGACCTACAGCTCTGGGGCCAACGTCCTGACTTTC	CASSLGQTYSSGANVLTF
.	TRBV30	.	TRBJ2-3	TGTGCCTGGAGTCGGGCCCGCCGAGTAGATACGCAGTATTTT	CAWSRARRVDTQYF
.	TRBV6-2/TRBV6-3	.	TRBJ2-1	TGTGCCAGCAGTTACCCATTATTAGATGAGCAGTTCTTC	CASSYPLLDEQFF
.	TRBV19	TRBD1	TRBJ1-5	TGTGCCAGCCATACAGGGGTGCGAAATCAGCCCCAGCATTTT	CASHTGVRNQPQHF
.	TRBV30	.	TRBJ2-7	TGTGCCTGGAGGCGGGAATTAGACCATCCCTACGAGCAGTACTTC	CAWRRELDHPYEQYF
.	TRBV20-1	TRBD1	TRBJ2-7	TGCAGTGCTTTCCTCCGGGACAGAGGCTACGAGCAGTACTTC	CSAFLRDRGYEQYF
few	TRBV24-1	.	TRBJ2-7	TGTGCCACCAGTGATCTCCAGAGGCGGTACTCCTACGAGCAGTACTTC	CATSDLQRRYSYEQYF
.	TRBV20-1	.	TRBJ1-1	TGCAGTGCTAGAGATTATCCCACTGGTAACACTGAAGCTTTCTTT	CSARDYPTGNTEAFF
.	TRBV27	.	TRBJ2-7	TGTGCCAGCAGTCTCAGGGCTTCCTACGAGCAGTACTTC	CASSLRASYEQYF
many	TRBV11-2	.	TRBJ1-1	TGTGCCAGCAGCTTAGATAGAAAGGTAACTGAAGCTTTCTTT	CASSLDRKVTEAFF
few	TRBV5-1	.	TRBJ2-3	TGCGCCAGCAGCTTGAGAGAGTCAGATACGCAGTATTTT	CASSLRESDTQYF
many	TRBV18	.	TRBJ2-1	TGTGCCAGCTCACCGCGACAGGAAAATGAGCAGTTCTTC	CASSPRQENEQFF
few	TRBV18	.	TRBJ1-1	TGTGCCAGCTCACCTTCCAACACTGAAGCTTTCTTT	CASSPSNTEAFF
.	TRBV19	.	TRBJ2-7	TGTGCCAGTAGTATTGGGGCAGCCGGGCCGTACTTC	CASSIGAAGPYF
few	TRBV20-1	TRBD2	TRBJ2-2	TGCAGTGCTAGAATCGGCGGGGGGAACACCGGGGAGCTGTTTTTT	CSARIGGGNTGELFF